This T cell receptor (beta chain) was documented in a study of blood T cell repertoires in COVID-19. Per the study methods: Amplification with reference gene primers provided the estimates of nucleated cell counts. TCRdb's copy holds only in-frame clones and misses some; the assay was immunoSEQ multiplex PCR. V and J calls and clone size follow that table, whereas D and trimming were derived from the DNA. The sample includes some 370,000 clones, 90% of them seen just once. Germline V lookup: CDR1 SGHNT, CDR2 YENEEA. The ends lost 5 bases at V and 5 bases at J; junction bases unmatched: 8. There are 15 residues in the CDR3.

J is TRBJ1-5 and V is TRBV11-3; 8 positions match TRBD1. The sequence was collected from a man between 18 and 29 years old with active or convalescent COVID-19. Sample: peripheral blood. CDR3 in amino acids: CASSPDRGGDQPQHF. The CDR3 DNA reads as TGTGCCAGCAGCCCAGACAGGGGAGGGGATCAGCCCCAGCATTTT.